One and the same sample provided the 19 T cell receptor beta chains below, sequenced in a study of CD8+ T cells in alopecia areata. Following extraction, RNA underwent reverse transcription to cDNA, which served as the sequencing template. Here immunoSEQ multiplex PCR was the method, and the copy in TCRdb shows in-frame clones only, minus some. The table includes around 200,000 clones, less than 65% detected once. Treatment described: oral pan-JAK inhibitor, 5-10 mg twice daily. The source material was CD4+ T cells sorted from blood, sampled at week 4, from a patient treated with tofacitinib. The receptors were sampled from a human donor with alopecia areata.

The chain joins TRBV29-1 to TRBJ2-3; possible D gene TRBD2, 5 bases. V lost 6 bases and J 6 bases, leaving 10 bases between the germline ends. Germline V CDR1 and CDR2: SQVTM, ANQGSEA. CDR3 length: 11 amino acids. CDR3 bases: TGCAGCGTGATACGGGGTGATACGCAGTATTTT. This codes for CSVIRGDTQYF.

The chain carries TRBV7-9 and TRBJ1-6, with D maybe TRBD1 (6 bases). Between the trimmed V and J ends, which lost 5 bases and 5 bases, there was a span of 10 bases. Per the germline V gene, CDR1 is SEHNR and CDR2 is FQNEAQ (reference sequence). The CDR3 length is 14 residues. The CDR3 region is CASSTQGNNSPLHF. For the CDR3, the DNA is TGTGCCAGCAGCACCCAGGGGAATAATTCACCCCTCCACTTT. The variable domain in full, with the rest retrieved from reference TRBV7-9 and TRBJ1-6, is DTGVSQNPRHKITKRGQNVTFRCDPISEHNRLYWYRQTLGQGPEFLTYFQNEAQLEKSRLLSDRFSAERPKGSFSTLEIQRTEQGDSAMYLCASSTQGNNSPLHFGNGTRLTVT.

The J gene is TRBJ1-2, the V gene TRBV5-5; 9 bases fit TRBD1. The CDR3 consists of 14 residues. The germline CDR1 and CDR2 sequences are SGHKS and YYEKEE (reference sequence). V dropped 7 bases and J dropped 5; count of bases not matched to a gene: 9. In DNA, the CDR3 is TGTGCCAGCGCTCGGACAGGGGTGATTTATGGCTACACCTTC. It translates to CASARTGVIYGYTF.

This clone turned up a few times. J is TRBJ2-7 and V is TRBV7-9, with 10 bases fitting TRBD1. V lost 1 base to trimming and J lost 3 bases; unmatched junction nucleotides: 0. CDR1 and CDR2 from the germline V gene are SEHNR and FQNEAQ (reference sequence). The CDR3 is 14 residues long. The CDR3 protein is CASSLGDRGYEQYF. CDR3 DNA: TGTGCCAGCAGCTTAGGGGACAGGGGCTACGAGCAGTACTTC. Variable domain in full (rest from reference TRBV7-9 and TRBJ2-7): DTGVSQNPRHKITKRGQNVTFRCDPISEHNRLYWYRQTLGQGPEFLTYFQNEAQLEKSRLLSDRFSAERPKGSFSTLEIQRTEQGDSAMYLCASSLGDRGYEQYFGPGTRLTVT.

This clone occurred a few times. This rearrangement joins TRBV29-1 to TRBJ2-3; unclear D gene. Germline CDR1 and CDR2: SQVTM and ANQGSEA. This CDR3 contains 14 residues. The V gene lost 4 bases and the J gene lost 4 bases, with 15 bases spanning the gap. The CDR3 reads CSVALTTPPDTQYF. In DNA form, the CDR3 reads TGCAGCGTTGCCCTGACGACGCCTCCAGATACGCAGTATTTT.

The chain joins TRBV5-4 to TRBJ1-1; TRBD1 is a possible D gene (5 bases). The CDR3 is 16 amino acids. Germline V gene data show CDR1 as SGHNT and CDR2 as YYREEE (reference sequence). The ends were cut back, 4 bases at V and 2 bases at J, with 18 bases in the middle. The CDR3 sequence is CASSPETDISNTEAFF. CDR3 nucleotide sequence: TGTGCCAGCAGCCCGGAGACAGACATCTCTAACACTGAAGCTTTCTTT.

The chain is built from TRBV25-1 and TRBJ1-1; TRBD1 aligns across 10 bases. V shed 6 bases and J 10 bases; nucleotides not matched to a gene: 5. The CDR3 runs to 12 residues. Germline V gene sequence: CDR1 MGHDK, CDR2 SYGVNS. The CDR3 DNA reads TGTGCCAGCAGGGATGACAGGGGGCCAGCTTTCTTT. Encoded protein: CASRDDRGPAFF.

This chain uses TRBV30 with TRBJ2-5; no reliable D call. The CDR3 covers 13 residues. Germline V lookup: CDR1 GTSNPN, CDR2 SVGIG (reference sequence). Trimming shortened V by 3 bases and J by 5 bases, and 13 bases separated the two germline ends. The CDR3 DNA reads TGTGCCTGGAGGCCTTGGGGTACGGAGACCCAGTACTTC. As protein: CAWRPWGTETQYF.

This CDR3 is CASRREGEGYGYTF. In nucleotides, the CDR3 is TGCGCCAGCAGGCGGGAGGGCGAGGGCTATGGCTACACCTTC. The rearrangement uses TRBV4-3 and TRBJ1-2, with no clear D. The V end lost 6 bases, the J end lost 4 bases, and 15 bases lay between the germline ends. The CDR3 has 14 residues. Germline lookup yields CDR1 LGHNA and CDR2 YSLEER.

This chain joins TRBV28 and TRBJ1-2; TRBD1 is a possible D gene (5 bases). With 8 bases removed from V and 9 bases from J, the gap between germline ends came to 16 bases. The CDR3 length is 12 residues. Germline V CDR1 and CDR2: MDHEN, SYDVKM. The chain's CDR3 is CASGPRQLRYTF. For the CDR3, the DNA is TGTGCCAGCGGACCACGACAGTTACGCTACACCTTC.

The chain combines TRBV13 with TRBJ1-5; 9 bases fit TRBD1. Germline CDR1 is PRHDT and CDR2 is FYEKMQ (reference sequence). This CDR3 contains 15 residues. V lost 4 bases, J lost 8 bases, and 9 bases stayed unmatched. The CDR3 loop reads CASSSLRDRVEPQHF. The CDR3 bases are TGTGCCAGCAGCTCCCTCCGGGACAGGGTTGAGCCCCAGCATTTT.

The V gene is TRBV4-1, the J gene TRBJ2-5, with TRBD1 matching 9 bases. The CDR3 covers 15 residues. Germline V CDR1 and CDR2: MGHRA, YSYEKL. V lost 3 bases, J lost 4 bases, and 6 bases stayed unmatched. CDR3 region: CASSHSGQGAETQYF. The CDR3 DNA sequence: TGCGCCAGCAGCCACTCGGGACAGGGAGCAGAGACCCAGTACTTC.

This sequence joins TRBV29-1 and TRBJ1-1; D unclear. The CDR3 runs 12 residues. Germline V gives CDR1 SQVTM, CDR2 ANQGSEA. V gave up 7 bases and J gave up 1 base, with 10 bases separating them. The CDR3 spells CSAGAANTEAFF. The CDR3 bases are TGCAGCGCCGGTGCGGCGAACACTGAAGCTTTCTTT.

This clone occurred a few times. The chain carries TRBV4-1 and TRBJ1-4; 8 bases align to TRBD1. Trimming removed 7 bases from V and 8 bases from J; junction bases left unmatched: 18. Looked up from germline, CDR1 is MGHRA and CDR2 is YSYEKL. The CDR3 spans 17 residues. This CDR3 reads CASNPGPVDRGNEKLFF. CDR3 nucleotide sequence: TGCGCCAGCAACCCCGGTCCGGTCGACAGGGGTAACGAAAAACTGTTTTTT.

V gene TRBV5-1 combines with J gene TRBJ1-5; TRBD1 is a possible D gene (6 bases). This CDR3 has 14 amino acids. The germline V gene has CDR1 SGHRS and CDR2 YFSETQ. Trimming took 3 bases from V and 5 from J, leaving 12 bases between them. CDR3 DNA sequence: TGCGCCAGCAGCTCTTCGGGGGGGCATCAGCCCCAGCATTTT. Protein: CASSSSGGHQPQHF.

The chain links TRBV4-1 to TRBJ1-4; D is perhaps TRBD1 (6 bases). Deletions cut 2 bases from V and 5 bases from J, with 21 bases between. The CDR3 sequence is 18 residues long. Germline CDR1 MGHRA, CDR2 YSYEKL. CDR3: CASSQRRAQQGGNEKLFF. The DNA of the CDR3 is TGCGCCAGCAGCCAACGCAGGGCACAACAGGGAGGCAATGAAAAACTGTTTTTT.

This clone was picked up a small number of times. The gene calls are TRBV18 and TRBJ1-2; a weak D match, TRBD1 (5 bases). The CDR3 is 16 residues long. With 0 bases removed from V and 1 base from J, the gap between germline ends came to 12 bases. The germline gives CDR1 KGHSH, CDR2 LQKENI. The CDR3 DNA reads as TGTGCCAGCTCACCACCGGGACGGCACCTTAACTATGGCTACACCTTC. As protein: CASSPPGRHLNYGYTF.

In this sample, this clone turned up a few times. This sequence joins TRBV4-2 and TRBJ1-2; a possible D gene is TRBD1 (5 bases). Trimming cost V 1 base and J 4 bases, with 7 bases left between them. This CDR3 has 13 amino acids. Per germline, CDR1 LGHNA and CDR2 YNFKEQ. DNA for the CDR3: TGTGCCAGCAGCCAAGTGGACACCTATGGCTACACCTTC. This sequence encodes CASSQVDTYGYTF.

The genes are TRBV11-1 and TRBJ1-1; D gene uncertain. The V end lost 5 bases, the J end lost 4 bases, and 8 bases lay between the germline ends. The germline V gene encodes CDR1 SGHAT and CDR2 FQDESV (reference sequence). The CDR3 totals 12 residues. CDR3 amino acids: CASSRDGTEAFF. CDR3 nucleotides: TGTGCCAGCAGCCGAGACGGCACTGAAGCTTTCTTT.